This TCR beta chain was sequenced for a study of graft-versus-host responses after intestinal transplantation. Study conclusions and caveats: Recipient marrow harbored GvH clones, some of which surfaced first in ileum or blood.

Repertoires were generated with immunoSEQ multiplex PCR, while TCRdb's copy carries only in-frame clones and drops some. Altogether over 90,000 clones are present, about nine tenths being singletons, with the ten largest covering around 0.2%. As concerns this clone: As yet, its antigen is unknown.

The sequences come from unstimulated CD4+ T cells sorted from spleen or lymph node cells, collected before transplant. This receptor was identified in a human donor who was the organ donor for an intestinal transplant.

The DNA of the CDR3 is TGTGCCAGTAGTGCCCGACTAAACCACAATGAGCAGTTCTTC. It encodes CASSARLNHNEQFF. V is TRBV19 and J is TRBJ2-1, with D possibly matching TRBD2 (5 bases). Looked up from germline, CDR1 is LNHDA and CDR2 is SQIVND (reference sequence). Trimming took 5 bases from V and 5 from J, leaving 13 bases between them. CDR3 length: 14 amino acids.